The entry below gives a single TCR beta chain sequence along with its context. This sample is drawn from a study of blood T cell repertoires in COVID-19. Across the whole study: Acute and convalescent COVID-19 samples came from the United States, Italy and Spain.

There are 13 residues in the CDR3. Trimming stripped 3 bases from V and 4 bases from J, with 8 bases between. Germline assignment: CDR1 MNHEY and CDR2 SVGAGI. Original methodology: Scientists estimated how many nucleated cells there were by amplifying reference gene primers. Clones were read by immunoSEQ multiplex PCR, and TCRdb kept only the in-frame ones, dropping some. The V and J calls and clone size come from that table; D and trimming were worked out from the DNA. Counted here are about 670,000 clones, about 87% occurring once; the ten biggest clones make up around 0.3%. The TCR originated in a woman aged 18 to 35 with acute or convalescent COVID-19. This chain joins TRBV6-5 and TRBJ2-3; weak D call: TRBD2 (5 bases). The specimen sequenced was peripheral blood. Here the CDR3 reads CASSYPGADTQYF. In DNA form, the CDR3 reads TGTGCCAGCAGTTATCCCGGGGCAGATACGCAGTATTTT.